This TCR beta chain emerged from a study of T cell repertoires in cytomegalovirus infection. This clonotype was found a few times. Its matching antigen is unknown. The study, taken as a whole, reports: It was HLA-C-restricted CMV-specific TCR beta clonotypes that dominated the response ex vivo.

Via MiXCR, TCRdb re-called the reads, giving one row per CDR3 protein. The repertoire holds about 150,000 distinct CDR3 sequences, approximately 30% seen once, with about 52% in the top ten. This sequence originates from a human donor in good health (CMV status not recorded). Some clones in this sample may be carry-over from other donors' samples. The sequenced sample was CD8+ T cells from cultured PBMCs, obtained from culture after CMV antigen stimulation.

CDR3 sequence: CASSYTTGAEYYGYTF. The CDR3 nucleotides read TGTGCCAGCAGTTACACTACAGGGGCTGAGTACTATGGCTACACCTTC. This chain joins TRBV6-5 and TRBJ1-2, with 7 bases fitting TRBD1. Germline V CDR1 and CDR2: MNHEY, SVGAGI. The CDR3 spans 16 residues. V was clipped by 2 bases and J by 3 bases; unmatched bases: 9.